The 3 T cell receptor beta chains in this list originate from one sample, sequenced in a study of shared clonotypes between healthy human individuals. Some clones are missing from TCRdb's copy, which holds only in-frame ones; the method was immunoSEQ multiplex PCR. The data show approximately 1,500,000 clones, nearly 99% seen once. Specimen: naive CD4+ T cells sorted from blood. Subset described: CD45RA+ positively selected. The receptors originated from a man younger than 45 in good health.

The CDR3 region has the DNA TGTGCCAGCAGGGACAGTGGGGGCCGGGGCGAGCAGTACTTC. Amino acids: CASRDSGGRGEQYF. V and J are TRBV2 and TRBJ2-7; the D gene is possibly TRBD1 (6 bases). CDR3 length: 14 amino acids. Germline V gene data show CDR1 as SNHLY and CDR2 as FYNNEI. V lost 6 bases and J lost 6, with 18 bases in between.

The chain is built from TRBV19 and TRBJ2-6, with 7 bases lining up with TRBD1. The trim removed 10 bases at V and 0 bases at J, leaving 9 bases unmatched. The CDR3 is 16 residues long. Germline V lookup: CDR1 LNHDA, CDR2 SQIVND (reference sequence). CDR3 region: CATRRDSLSGANVLTF. CDR3 sequence (DNA): TGTGCCACCCGCCGGGACAGCCTCTCTGGGGCCAACGTCCTGACTTTC. The variable domain in full, with the rest retrieved from reference TRBV19 and TRBJ2-6, is DGGITQSPKYLFRKEGQNVTLSCEQNLNHDAMYWYRQDPGQGLRLIYYSQIVNDFQKGDIAEGYSVSREKKESFPLTVTSAQKNPTAFYLCATRRDSLSGANVLTFGAGSRLTVL.

Points on this clone: Different DNA sequences within this sample yield the same CDR3. V usage is TRBV9 and J usage is TRBJ2-7; possibly TRBD1 for D (6 bases). Between the trimmed V and J ends, which lost 2 bases and 3 bases, there was a span of 12 bases. The CDR3 runs 14 residues. CDR1 is SGDLS, CDR2 YYNGEE, per germline. CDR3 DNA: TGTGCCAGCAGCGTGGCCCTAGGGGGCTACGAGCAGTACTTC. It encodes CASSVALGGYEQYF.